This TCR beta chain was observed in a study of OX40 agonist ivuxolimab in advanced cancers. Data came from immunoSEQ multiplex PCR; TCRdb stores just in-frame clones and leaves some out. This table has some 74,000 clones, 90% appearing once. V was pared by 5 bases and J by 4 bases, with 21 bases between. This CDR3 is 16 amino acids long. Germline V gene sequence: CDR1 SEHNR, CDR2 FQNEAQ (reference sequence). The sequencing here drew on CD4+ or CD8+ T cells sorted from blood, taken in a trial of the OX40 agonist ivuxolimab. The chain joins TRBV7-9 to TRBJ2-7; tentative D call: TRBD1 (5 bases). This TCR came from an adult with an advanced solid tumor such as melanoma, head and neck, liver or kidney cancer. The CDR3 DNA reads TGTGCCAGCAGCCACGAGCAAAAGGGGAAAGGGTACGAGCAGTACGTC. Its translation: CASSHEQKGKGYEQYV.